The rows below give T cell receptor beta chains drawn from one sample of a study of T cell responses to AZD1222 COVID-19 vaccine. Some clones are missing from TCRdb's copy, which holds only in-frame ones; the method was immunoSEQ multiplex PCR. The sample includes about 140,000 clones, over 85% of them seen just once. The material sequenced was peripheral blood, taken on day 0 of AZD1222 vaccination. All receptors come from an adult in good health. Each CDR3 is given with its conserved first and last residue. The D gene is left open where the match is weak. The size of a clone is reported for some rows only, either as once, few or many, or as a class for expanded clones.

TGTGCCAGCAGCTTTAAGACAGGGAGCAATCAGCCCCAGCATTTT,CASSFKTGSNQPQHF,TRBJ1-5,TRBV5-6,NA,TRBD1,15
TGTGCCAGCAGCCCCCGGGGTACGACGTACGAGCAGTACTTC,CASSPRGTTYEQYF,TRBJ2-7,TRBV3-1/TRBV3-2,NA,NA,14
TGTGCCAGCAGTATCCGTATGGACCCTGAAGCTTTCTTT,CASSIRMDPEAFF,TRBJ1-1,TRBV28,NA,NA,13
TGTGCCAGCAGCCTCGGTCTGGAAAATACGCAGTATTTT,CASSLGLENTQYF,TRBJ2-3,TRBV11-3,NA,NA,13
TGTGCCAGCAGCTCAGCTACAGGGGAACGTGGCTACACCTTC,CASSSATGERGYTF,TRBJ1-2,TRBV7-2,NA,TRBD1,14
TGTGCCAGCAGCGAAAGAACAGGATTTGGCTACACCTTC,CASSERTGFGYTF,TRBJ1-2,TRBV9,NA,NA,13
TGTGCCAGCAGCTTGGATAACGGCTATGGCTACACCTTC,CASSLDNGYGYTF,TRBJ1-2,TRBV5-4,NA,NA,13
TGTGCCAGCAGTCTAACAGGGTTGAATCAGCCCCAGCATTTT,CASSLTGLNQPQHF,TRBJ1-5,TRBV27,NA,NA,14
TGTGCCAGCAGCCTGTTAAGCAATCAGCCCCAGCATTTT,CASSLLSNQPQHF,TRBJ1-5,TRBV6-6,NA,NA,13
TGTGCCAGCAGCCAAGATAGCCTAGCGGGAAAGGTCGATACGCAGTATTTT,CASSQDSLAGKVDTQYF,TRBJ2-3,TRBV14,NA,TRBD2,17
TGTGCCAGCAGTACAATCAGAGAATTATCCTACGAGCAGTACTTC,CASSTIRELSYEQYF,TRBJ2-7,TRBV19,NA,NA,15
TGTGCCAGCAGCCAAGGTGTGCACGAGCAGTACTTC,CASSQGVHEQYF,TRBJ2-7,TRBV3-1/TRBV3-2,once,NA,12
TGTGCCAGTAGTGCCCTAGCGGGAGTTGCTAGTGAGCAGTTCTTC,CASSALAGVASEQFF,TRBJ2-1,TRBV19,NA,TRBD2,15
TGTGCCAGCAGTGACAGGGGGGGTTCTGAAGCTTTCTTT,CASSDRGGSEAFF,TRBJ1-1,TRBV6-1,NA,TRBD1,13
TGTGCCAGCAGCCCGCCAGGGGCGATTGGGGAGACCCAGTACTTC,CASSPPGAIGETQYF,TRBJ2-5,TRBV11-2,NA,NA,15
TGTGCCAGTAGTGCTGACAGGGCAGGCGGCTACACCTTC,CASSADRAGGYTF,TRBJ1-2,TRBV19,few,TRBD1,13
TGTGCCAGCAGCCAAGGGTACACTGAAGCTTTCTTT,CASSQGYTEAFF,TRBJ1-1,TRBV3-1/TRBV3-2,NA,NA,12
TGTGCCAGCAGTGACTCGGAAGACTCTCGGGGCTATGGTTACACCTTC,CASSDSEDSRGYGYTF,TRBJ1-2,TRBV6-4,NA,NA,16
TGTGCCAGCAGCCCGGGCCTCGAGTATGGCTACACCTTC,CASSPGLEYGYTF,TRBJ1-2,TRBV7-2,once,NA,13
TGTGCCAGTGTTGGGTTTCGGGAAGGCACAGATACGCAGTATTTT,CASVGFREGTDTQYF,TRBJ2-3,TRBV19,NA,NA,15
TGTGCCAGCAGCCCCTCACTAGCGGGAACCGCCAATGAGCAGTTCTTC,CASSPSLAGTANEQFF,TRBJ2-1,TRBV7-9,NA,TRBD2,16
TGTGCCAGTAGTACCGACAGCACAGATACGCAGTATTTT,CASSTDSTDTQYF,TRBJ2-3,TRBV19,NA,NA,13
TGCGCCAGCAGCTTGGGGTGGAGGGATGTAGCTGAAGCTTTCTTT,CASSLGWRDVAEAFF,TRBJ1-1,TRBV5-1,once,NA,15
TGTGCCAGCAGCCCCGGACAGGCGACCGGGGAGCTGTTTTTT,CASSPGQATGELFF,TRBJ2-2,TRBV3-1/TRBV3-2,NA,TRBD1,14
TGTGCCAGCAGCTCGAGACAGATGAGCGGGGGTTTAGATGTTATTCAGTACTTC,CASSSRQMSGGLDVIQYF,TRBJ2-4,TRBV5-4,NA,TRBD2,18
TGCGCCAGCAGCTTGGTCGGGAGGGGAGAGACTGAAAAACTGTTTTTT,CASSLVGRGETEKLFF,TRBJ1-4,TRBV5-1,NA,NA,16
TGTGCCAGCAGTCCCGCCGGCCGTTTGACCTACAATGAGCAGTTCTTC,CASSPAGRLTYNEQFF,TRBJ2-1,TRBV28,once,NA,16
TGCGCCAGCAGCTTGGACAGGGGGCTAAGCACAGATACGCAGTATTTT,CASSLDRGLSTDTQYF,TRBJ2-3,TRBV5-1,NA,TRBD1,16
TGTGCCAGCAATCGGAGGAACACTGAAGCTTTCTTT,CASNRRNTEAFF,TRBJ1-1,TRBV6-5,NA,NA,12
TGTGCCAGCAGTTTATCGGCAGGGACTGAAGCTTTCTTT,CASSLSAGTEAFF,TRBJ1-1,TRBV28,NA,NA,13
TGTGCCATGGGACAGGGGGCTTTTGGGAATGAGCAGTTCTTC,CAMGQGAFGNEQFF,TRBJ2-1,TRBV10-3,NA,TRBD1,14
TGTGCCAGCAGGGAAGGCGGCAGGGACACTGAAGCTTTCTTT,CASREGGRDTEAFF,TRBJ1-1,TRBV6-1,NA,NA,14
TGTGCCAGCAGTTTATCCGGACAGAACTATGGCTACACCTTC,CASSLSGQNYGYTF,TRBJ1-2,TRBV28,NA,NA,14
TGTGCCAGCAGCTTCGGGACGGCGAACACTGAAGCTTTCTTT,CASSFGTANTEAFF,TRBJ1-1,TRBV7-9,NA,NA,14
TGTGCCAGCAGCTTGGGACTAGCGATCGAGACCCAGTACTTC,CASSLGLAIETQYF,TRBJ2-5,TRBV7-9,NA,TRBD2,14
TGTGCCAGCAGCTTAACAGGAGAGGGCAGGGGGACGAGTAACTATGGCTACACCTTC,CASSLTGEGRGTSNYGYTF,TRBJ1-2,TRBV7-9,NA,TRBD1,19
TGTGCCAGCAGTTACTCGGCGCGGGGGGCAGCCTACGAGCAGTACTTC,CASSYSARGAAYEQYF,TRBJ2-7,TRBV6-5,NA,TRBD2,16
TGTGCCAGCAGCTTAGGAGGGTACACCGGGGAGCTGTTTTTT,CASSLGGYTGELFF,TRBJ2-2,TRBV11-3,NA,NA,14
TGCAGCGTTGATAGTAGCAGGCGGAGGGAGCAGTTCTTC,CSVDSSRRREQFF,TRBJ2-1,TRBV29-1,NA,NA,13
TGTGCCAGCTCAGCGGACAGGGTTTCCTACGAGCAGTACTTC,CASSADRVSYEQYF,TRBJ2-7,TRBV18,NA,TRBD1,14
TGTGCCATCAGTGATTCAGGGCCCGGGGAGCTGTTTTTT,CAISDSGPGELFF,TRBJ2-2,TRBV10-3,NA,NA,13
TGTGCCAGCAGCGTACAGGGTGGGCGCTACGAGCAGTACTTC,CASSVQGGRYEQYF,TRBJ2-7,TRBV3-1/TRBV3-2,once,NA,14
TGTGCCAGCAGCCAAGATCAAGTTCTCCTTTCCGGGGAGCTGTTTTTT,CASSQDQVLLSGELFF,TRBJ2-2,TRBV4-2,NA,NA,16
TGTGCTAGCAGCACGGGACAGGGAGGAAAACTGTTTTTT,CASSTGQGGKLFF,TRBJ1-4,TRBV7-7,NA,TRBD1,13
TGTGCCAGTAGTACCGGGACTAGCGGAGTCACAGATACGCAGTATTTT,CASSTGTSGVTDTQYF,TRBJ2-3,TRBV19,NA,TRBD2,16
TGTGCCACCAGCAGCCGGGACAGCGTCTACAATGAGCAGTTCTTC,CATSSRDSVYNEQFF,TRBJ2-1,TRBV15,NA,TRBD1,15
TGTGCCAGCAGCCAAGTTTTACGGGGGGCCCCCCCTCCGCAGTACTTC,CASSQVLRGAPPPQYF,TRBJ2-7,TRBV3-1/TRBV3-2,few,NA,16
TGTGCCAGTGGTAGACAGGGGATCAGCGACGAGCAGTACTTC,CASGRQGISDEQYF,TRBJ2-7,TRBV19,NA,TRBD1,14
TGTGCCACCAGTGATTCGGGACAGGGGACTTACGAGCAGTACTTC,CATSDSGQGTYEQYF,TRBJ2-7,TRBV24-1,NA,TRBD1,15
TGTGCCAGTAGTATAGGATCCAGGGTAGACGAAGCTTTCTTT,CASSIGSRVDEAFF,TRBJ1-1,TRBV19,NA,NA,14
TGTGCCAGCAGCTTAGGGCGGGGGGGCCCCAATGAGCAGTTCTTC,CASSLGRGGPNEQFF,TRBJ2-1,TRBV7-9,NA,TRBD2,15
TGTGCCAGCAAGATCGACAGGGCCTTCATGAACACTGAAGCTTTCTTT,CASKIDRAFMNTEAFF,TRBJ1-1,TRBV2,NA,TRBD1,16
TGTGCCAGCATTCTGGGGAATGAAAAACTGTTTTTT,CASILGNEKLFF,TRBJ1-4,TRBV6-5,NA,NA,12